The 20 T cell receptor beta chains in this list originate from one sample, sequenced in a study of OX40 agonist ivuxolimab in advanced cancers. Assay used: immunoSEQ multiplex PCR; TCRdb lists only in-frame clones, some missing. The table records more than 20,000 clones, 75% to 90% of them present only once. The input for sequencing was CD4+ or CD8+ T cells sorted from blood, taken in a trial of the OX40 agonist ivuxolimab. The origin of the receptors is an adult with an advanced solid tumor such as melanoma, head and neck, liver or kidney cancer.

The V call is TRBV5-1, the J call TRBJ2-5; 10 bases map to TRBD1. V dropped 1 base and J dropped 5; count of bases not matched to a gene: 5. CDR3 length equals 15 residues. Germline lookup yields CDR1 SGHRS and CDR2 YFSETQ. The CDR3: CASSLKTGGSETQYF. In nucleotides, the CDR3 is TGCGCCAGCAGCTTGAAGACAGGGGGCTCTGAGACCCAGTACTTC.

V and J are TRBV5-8 and TRBJ2-2, with 7 bases that match TRBD1. The germline V gene encodes CDR1 SGHTS and CDR2 YDEGEE. This CDR3 region has 15 residues. V lost 3 bases and J lost 5; bases outside the gene matches: 7. This CDR3 reads CASSWRTGETGELFF. As DNA, the CDR3 is TGTGCCAGCAGCTGGCGGACAGGCGAGACCGGGGAGCTGTTTTTT.

V is TRBV28 and J is TRBJ2-3; the D is unclear. Germline V gene sequence: CDR1 MDHEN, CDR2 SYDVKM. Trimming removed 3 bases at V and 2 bases at J, with 12 bases between. This CDR3 region has 15 residues. The DNA for the CDR3 is TGTGCCAGCAGTTTTAGCAATTCCGACACAGATACGCAGTATTTT. As protein: CASSFSNSDTDTQYF.

This chain joins TRBV19 and TRBJ2-5; 8 bases fit TRBD1. The CDR3 loop spans 17 amino acids. V lost 6 bases and J lost 4; bases outside the gene matches: 16. Germline assignment: CDR1 LNHDA and CDR2 SQIVND (reference sequence). In DNA, the CDR3 is TGTGCCAGTAGACGATCGCTCGGGACAGGTAAAGGAGAGACCCAGTACTTC. Protein product: CASRRSLGTGKGETQYF.

The V call is TRBV30, the J call TRBJ2-1; tentative D call: TRBD1 (5 bases). The CDR3 is 13 residues long. Germline V gives CDR1 GTSNPN, CDR2 SVGIG (reference sequence). Trimming cost V 0 bases and J 6 bases, with 9 bases left between them. The CDR3 DNA is TGTGCCTGGAGTGTGGGCAGGGCCAATGAGCAGTTCTTC. Its translation: CAWSVGRANEQFF.

V usage is TRBV29-1 and J usage is TRBJ2-3; D possibly uses TRBD1 or TRBD2 (6 bases each). Trimming shortened V by 3 bases and J by 0 bases, and 16 bases separated the two germline ends. CDR3 length: 16 residues. Germline loops: CDR1 SQVTM, CDR2 ANQGSEA. CDR3: CSVEGGQDISTDTQYF. The CDR3 DNA reads TGCAGCGTTGAGGGGGGACAAGATATTAGCACAGATACGCAGTATTTT.

V usage is TRBV9 and J usage is TRBJ2-2; D uncertain. CDR1 SGDLS and CDR2 YYNGEE come from the germline V gene. CDR3 length: 11 amino acids. V shed 5 bases and J shed 5 bases, with 4 bases lying between them. The CDR3 DNA follows: TGTGCCAGCAGTATTACCGGGGAGCTGTTTTTT. Its translation is CASSITGELFF.

This clone has a handful of counts. The chain employs TRBV6-6 and TRBJ1-2, with D perhaps TRBD1 (6 bases). Trimming shortened V by 5 bases and J by 0 bases, and 13 bases separated the two germline ends. The CDR3 contains 15 residues. Germline CDR1 is MNHNY and CDR2 is SVGAGI (reference sequence). DNA for the CDR3: TGTGCCAGCAGTACGCGACAGGCGACTAACTATGGCTACACCTTC. It codes for CASSTRQATNYGYTF.

The chain carries TRBV19 and TRBJ1-1; no firm D call. The germline V and J ends were trimmed by 2 bases and 4 bases, with 11 bases remaining between them. There are 14 residues in the CDR3. Germline values: CDR1 LNHDA, CDR2 SQIVND (reference sequence). CDR3 loop: CASSIFGLTTEAFF. CDR3 bases: TGTGCCAGTAGTATATTTGGGCTGACCACTGAAGCTTTCTTT.

The chain carries TRBV2 and TRBJ1-1, with TRBD1 identical over 7 bases. Germline V CDR1 and CDR2: SNHLY, FYNNEI. This CDR3 is 15 amino acids long. V lost 4 bases and J lost 0; bases outside the gene matches: 5. CDR3 sequence: CASSGGTVMNTEAFF. CDR3 DNA: TGTGCCAGCAGTGGGGGGACAGTCATGAACACTGAAGCTTTCTTT.

The chain employs TRBV5-8 and TRBJ2-1; D ambiguous. This CDR3 comprises 14 residues. The ends were cut back, 0 bases at V and 3 bases at J, with 7 bases in the middle. CDR1 and CDR2 from the germline V gene are SGHTS and YDEGEE. DNA for the CDR3: TGTGCCAGCAGCTTGGGACCCGTCTACAATGAGCAGTTCTTC. Amino acids: CASSLGPVYNEQFF.

As DNA, the CDR3 is TGTGCCTGGAGTGAACAGGTCGTCGGCTATGGCTACACCTTC. As protein: CAWSEQVVGYGYTF. The rearrangement joins TRBV30 to TRBJ1-2, with TRBD1 as a possible D gene (5 bases). The CDR3 length is 14 residues. Germline V lookup: CDR1 GTSNPN, CDR2 SVGIG (reference sequence). V was pared by 1 base and J by 4 bases, with 13 bases between. The variable domain in full, completed from reference TRBV30 and TRBJ1-2, reads SQTIHQWPATLVQPVGSPLSLECTVEGTSNPNLYWYRQAAGRGLQLLFYSVGIGQISSEVPQNLSASRPQDRQFILSSKKLLLSDSGFYLCAWSEQVVGYGYTFGSGTRLTVV.

This chain joins TRBV27 and TRBJ1-5; D unresolved. This CDR3 has 13 amino acids. CDR1 is MNHEY, CDR2 SMNVEV, per germline (reference sequence). Trimming cost V 1 base and J 6 bases, with 7 bases left between them. CDR3 sequence (DNA): TGTGCCAGCAGTTTATTACCCGGTCAGCCCCAGCATTTT. This translates into CASSLLPGQPQHF.

The chain uses TRBV7-2 and TRBJ2-7, with D tentatively TRBD1 or TRBD2 (7 bases each). From germline, CDR1 is SGHTA and CDR2 FQGNSA. V lost 3 bases to trimming and J lost 3 bases, with 15 bases between them. There are 15 residues in the CDR3. The CDR3 loop is CASSFWSGGDYEQYF. The CDR3 DNA follows: TGTGCCAGCAGCTTTTGGTCAGGGGGGGACTACGAGCAGTACTTC.

This clone has just one count. The chain combines TRBV6-7 with TRBJ2-7; unclear D gene. TRBV6-7 is an open reading frame whose function is uncertain. V gave up 4 bases and J gave up 6 bases, with 16 bases separating them. The CDR3 length is 14 residues. The CDR3, as DNA: TGTGCCAGCAGTTGGGAAGGGTCGTTCGCCGAGCAGTACTTC. Its translation is CASSWEGSFAEQYF.

This chain connects TRBV9 to TRBJ2-1, with D unresolved. Germline CDR1 reads SGDLS; CDR2 reads YYNGEE. The CDR3 is made up of 14 amino acids. Trimming stripped 0 bases from V and 5 bases from J, with 9 bases between. Here the CDR3 reads CASSVGQVHNEQFF. The CDR3 DNA reads as TGTGCCAGCAGCGTAGGCCAGGTTCACAATGAGCAGTTCTTC.

CDR3 sequence reads: CASSHEGQETQYF. The CDR3 bases are TGTGCCAGCAGCCACGAGGGCCAAGAGACCCAGTACTTC. The chain uses TRBV5-5 and TRBJ2-5; D may be TRBD2 (5 bases). This CDR3 is 13 amino acids long. Between the trimmed V and J ends, which lost 4 bases and 1 base, there was a span of 8 bases. Germline V gives CDR1 SGHKS, CDR2 YYEKEE (reference sequence).

The chain couples TRBV6-1 to TRBJ1-1; D call uncertain. The CDR3 covers 13 residues. Germline assignment: CDR1 MNHNS and CDR2 SASEGT. Trimming shortened V by 5 bases and J by 0 bases, and 7 bases separated the two germline ends. The CDR3 DNA is TGTGCCAGCAGTATAGAAATGAACACTGAAGCTTTCTTT. It specifies CASSIEMNTEAFF.

V gene TRBV7-6 combines with J gene TRBJ2-3; D gene ambiguous. The CDR3 has 14 amino acids. V shed 2 bases and J shed 1 base, with 7 bases lying between them. Germline CDR1 SGHVS, CDR2 FNYEAQ. CDR3 sequence (DNA): TGTGCCAGCAGCTTAAGCCCAGGCACAGATACGCAGTATTTT. Protein product: CASSLSPGTDTQYF.

The J gene is TRBJ2-5, the V gene TRBV12-5, with 9 bases identical to TRBD2. CDR3 length equals 16 residues. J gave up 4 bases and V 5 bases, and 11 bases lay outside the gene matches. From germline, CDR1 is LGHNT and CDR2 FRNRAP. The CDR3 is CASGPGTSRSLETQYF. The CDR3 nucleotides read TGTGCTAGTGGTCCAGGGACTAGCCGGTCACTAGAGACCCAGTACTTC.